These T cell receptor beta chains were read from a single sample in a study of PD-1 blockade in classical Hodgkin lymphoma. Some clones are missing from TCRdb's copy, which holds only in-frame ones; the method was immunoSEQ multiplex PCR. The table includes some 22,000 clones, approximately 70% detected once. Sample: CD4+ T cells from blood, taken before the fourth cycle of nivolumab. The receptors here all came from a human donor with classical Hodgkin lymphoma. CDR3s include the opening cysteine and the closing phenylalanine or tryptophan. The D gene is left open where the match is weak. Clone size is stated in some rows and not others, as once, few, many or a class when expanded.

V gene: TRBV5-4; clone size: -; J gene: TRBJ2-3; D gene: TRBD2; CDR3 DNA: TGTGCCAGCAGCTTGGGGACTAGCGGGAGCACAGATACGCAGTATTTT; CDR3 protein: CASSLGTSGSTDTQYF
V gene: TRBV25-1; clone size: -; J gene: TRBJ1-5; D gene: TRBD1; CDR3 DNA: TGTGCCAGCAGTAGCCTCGGGACAGGCGATCAGCCCCAGCATTTT; CDR3 protein: CASSSLGTGDQPQHF
V gene: TRBV2; clone size: few; J gene: TRBJ2-2; D gene: -; CDR3 DNA: TGTGCCAGCAGTTCAGGGAATTTCGGGGAGCTGTTTTTT; CDR3 protein: CASSSGNFGELFF
V gene: TRBV7-2; clone size: -; J gene: TRBJ2-7; D gene: -; CDR3 DNA: TGTGCCAGCAGCGCTAATACCTACGAGCAGTACTTC; CDR3 protein: CASSANTYEQYF
V gene: TRBV7-2; clone size: -; J gene: TRBJ1-1; D gene: -; CDR3 DNA: TGTGCCAGCAGCTTAGTAGGCCAGAACACTGAAGCTTTCTTT; CDR3 protein: CASSLVGQNTEAFF
V gene: TRBV30; clone size: few; J gene: TRBJ1-6; D gene: TRBD1; CDR3 DNA: TGTGCCTGGAGTCGGGACAGGGGGCCAAATTCACCCCTCCACTTT; CDR3 protein: CAWSRDRGPNSPLHF
V gene: TRBV19; clone size: few; J gene: TRBJ1-5; D gene: TRBD1; CDR3 DNA: TGTGCCACCGCGGACAGGGGCGATCAGCCCCAGCATTTT; CDR3 protein: CATADRGDQPQHF
V gene: TRBV28; clone size: once; J gene: TRBJ2-7; D gene: -; CDR3 DNA: TGTGCCAGCAGTTTTCGGGAGAATGACGAGCAGTACTTC; CDR3 protein: CASSFRENDEQYF
V gene: TRBV28; clone size: -; J gene: TRBJ1-2; D gene: -; CDR3 DNA: TGTGCCATCTCTCCACAGCGTACTAACTATGGCTACACCTTC; CDR3 protein: CAISPQRTNYGYTF
V gene: TRBV5-6; clone size: few; J gene: TRBJ2-7; D gene: -; CDR3 DNA: TGTGCCAGCAGCTTGGGCGGGTACGAGCAGTACTTC; CDR3 protein: CASSLGGYEQYF
V gene: TRBV5-1; clone size: -; J gene: TRBJ2-7; D gene: -; CDR3 DNA: TGCGCCAGCAGCTTGGAACAGGGATTTTACGAGCAGTACTTC; CDR3 protein: CASSLEQGFYEQYF
V gene: TRBV5-4; clone size: -; J gene: TRBJ1-2; D gene: TRBD1; CDR3 DNA: TGTGCCAGCAGCCGGGACAGGCTTAACTATGGCTACACCTTC; CDR3 protein: CASSRDRLNYGYTF
V gene: TRBV14; clone size: -; J gene: TRBJ2-5; D gene: -; CDR3 DNA: TGTGCCAGCAGCCAAGGGTTAGGGAAGTACTTC; CDR3 protein: CASSQGLGKYF
V gene: TRBV4-2; clone size: -; J gene: TRBJ1-1; D gene: -; CDR3 DNA: TGTGCCAGCAGCCAAGATGCTGGAGGGGAGGGTGAAGCTTTCTTT; CDR3 protein: CASSQDAGGEGEAFF
V gene: TRBV7-2; clone size: -; J gene: TRBJ2-5; D gene: TRBD2; CDR3 DNA: TGTGCCAGCAGCTCACAGCGGGGACCGCAAGAGACCCAGTACTTC; CDR3 protein: CASSSQRGPQETQYF
V gene: TRBV6-1; clone size: -; J gene: TRBJ1-5; D gene: TRBD1; CDR3 DNA: TGTGCCAGCAGTGAAGCATGGACAGGGACGATGTATAGCAATCAGCCCCAGCATTTT; CDR3 protein: CASSEAWTGTMYSNQPQHF
V gene: TRBV10-3; clone size: few; J gene: TRBJ2-5; D gene: -; CDR3 DNA: TGTGCCATCAGGGGGGCTGATACGTTTGGCCAAGAGACCCAGTACTTC; CDR3 protein: CAIRGADTFGQETQYF